One and the same sample provided the 29 T cell receptor beta chains below, sequenced in a study of blood T cell repertoires in COVID-19. Profiling relied on immunoSEQ multiplex PCR, and the TCRdb table lists in-frame clones only, not all of them. The sample has fewer than 400,000 clones; more than 75% are singletons. The sample comprised peripheral blood. These receptors were obtained from a human donor in a cohort sampled during active COVID-19.

This clone was recorded only once. The chain is built from TRBV2 and TRBJ2-2; 12 bases align to TRBD2. This CDR3 spans 16 amino acids. Germline-derived CDR1 and CDR2 are SNHLY and FYNNEI. The trim removed 6 bases at V and 6 bases at J, leaving 8 bases unmatched. CDR3 sequence (DNA): TGTGCCAGCAGCTTATCTAGCGGGAGGGTCTCCGGGGAGCTGTTTTTT. Translating it yields CASSLSSGRVSGELFF.

The gene calls are TRBV30 and TRBJ1-3; D remains unclear. Germline CDR1 is GTSNPN and CDR2 is SVGIG (reference sequence). The CDR3 length is 16 residues. V lost 1 base and J 0 bases, leaving 13 bases between the germline ends. The CDR3 reads CAWSAQFLVSGNTIYF. The DNA of the CDR3 is TGTGCCTGGAGTGCACAGTTCCTCGTCTCTGGAAACACCATATATTTT.

This clone came up a few times. J is TRBJ1-5 and V is TRBV28, with 12 bases matching TRBD1. Trimming cost V 4 bases and J 0 bases; bases outside gene matches: 4. CDR3 length: 17 amino acids. Per the germline V gene, CDR1 is MDHEN and CDR2 is SYDVKM. CDR3 loop: CASSWDRGPTSNQPQHF. The CDR3 nucleotides are TGTGCCAGCAGTTGGGACAGGGGGCCGACTAGCAATCAGCCCCAGCATTTT. The whole variable domain, filled in from reference TRBV28 and TRBJ1-5, reads DVKVTQSSRYLVKRTGEKVFLECVQDMDHENMFWYRQDPGLGLRLIYFSYDVKMKEKGDIPEGYSVSREKKERFSLILESASTNQTSMYLCASSWDRGPTSNQPQHFGDGTRLSIL.

This sequence joins TRBV9 and TRBJ2-1; 10 positions match TRBD2. The CDR3 length is 14 residues. V was pared by 1 base and J by 8 bases, with 3 bases of the junction left unmatched. Germline CDR1 and CDR2: SGDLS and YYNGEE. CDR3 sequence (DNA): TGTGCCAGCAGCGTAATAGCGGGAGGTCATGAGCAGTTCTTC. As protein: CASSVIAGGHEQFF.

CDR3 coding DNA: TGTGCCAGCAGTTTCTCGGATCAGCCCCAGCATTTT. Residues: CASSFSDQPQHF. This rearrangement joins TRBV28 to TRBJ1-5, with D unclear. The germline V gene has CDR1 MDHEN and CDR2 SYDVKM. The CDR3 contains 12 residues. Trimming took 3 bases from V and 5 from J, leaving 5 bases between them. The full variable domain, with the rest looked up from reference TRBV28 and TRBJ1-5, is DVKVTQSSRYLVKRTGEKVFLECVQDMDHENMFWYRQDPGLGLRLIYFSYDVKMKEKGDIPEGYSVSREKKERFSLILESASTNQTSMYLCASSFSDQPQHFGDGTRLSIL.

V is TRBV28 and J is TRBJ1-4; no definite D call. The CDR3 is 12 amino acids. The ends were cut back, 2 bases at V and 7 bases at J, with 5 bases in the middle. Per the germline V gene, CDR1 is MDHEN and CDR2 is SYDVKM. CDR3 in amino acids: CASSLEGEKLFF. CDR3 sequence (DNA): TGTGCCAGCAGTTTAGAGGGTGAAAAACTGTTTTTT.

The genes are TRBV5-6 and TRBJ1-2; D perhaps matches TRBD1 (6 bases). Trimming shortened V by 5 bases and J by 5 bases, and 16 bases separated the two germline ends. The length of the CDR3 is 14 residues. The germline V gene has CDR1 SGHDT and CDR2 YYEEEE. CDR3 sequence (DNA): TGTGCCAGCAGGGCCGCAGGGGAGGGTTATGGCTACACCTTC. It is translated as CASRAAGEGYGYTF.

The chain combines TRBV5-1 with TRBJ1-5; D remains unclear. V dropped 1 base and J dropped 5 bases, with 10 bases sitting between them. The CDR3 sequence is 14 residues long. CDR1 is SGHRS and CDR2 is YFSETQ in the germline V gene. The CDR3 nucleotides read TGCGCCAGCAGCTTGTTCGGTGGAGATCAGCCCCAGCATTTT. Translation gives CASSLFGGDQPQHF. Complete variable domain (other parts from reference TRBV5-1 and TRBJ1-5): KAGVTQTPRYLIKTRGQQVTLSCSPISGHRSVSWYQQTPGQGLQFLFEYFSETQRNKGNFPGRFSGRQFSNSRSEMNVSTLELGDSALYLCASSLFGGDQPQHFGDGTRLSIL.

The chain carries TRBV7-3 and TRBJ2-3, with 7 positions matching TRBD2. The CDR3 has 18 residues. Germline CDR1 SGHTA, CDR2 FQGTGA. The J segment lost 1 base and the V segment lost 5 bases, leaving 15 bases of the junction unmatched. CDR3 DNA: TGTGCCAGCAGCCTGGGGGGAGAGGGAGGGCCCGGCACAGATACGCAGTATTTT. This translates into CASSLGGEGGPGTDTQYF.

The chain combines TRBV27 with TRBJ2-7, with D perhaps matching TRBD1 (6 bases). V was trimmed by 5 bases and J by 10 bases, leaving 12 bases between them. Germline V gives CDR1 MNHEY, CDR2 SMNVEV (reference sequence). CDR3 size: 11 residues. CDR3 region: CASSQGNVQYF. The CDR3, as DNA: TGTGCCAGCAGTCAGGGGAACGTCCAGTACTTC.

This clone was detected once. CDR3 sequence: CASSGTVYNEQFF. CDR3 nucleotides: TGTGCCAGCAGCGGGACAGTCTACAATGAGCAGTTCTTC. The V call is TRBV2, the J call TRBJ2-1; TRBD1 matches at 7 bases. Germline V gene sequence: CDR1 SNHLY, CDR2 FYNNEI. V dropped 6 bases and J dropped 3; count of bases not matched to a gene: 2. The length of the CDR3 is 13 residues.

The chain links TRBV9 to TRBJ1-6, with 7 bases lining up with TRBD1. Germline trimming cut 0 bases from V and 8 bases from J; bases unmatched to any gene: 8. The CDR3 loop spans 16 amino acids. CDR1 and CDR2 from the germline V gene are SGDLS and YYNGEE. The CDR3 DNA reads as TGTGCCAGCAGCGTAGGCCCACAGGGGTCGGATTCACCCCTCCACTTT. It is translated as CASSVGPQGSDSPLHF.

The gene calls are TRBV20-1 and TRBJ2-1; D is possibly TRBD2 (5 bases). The CDR3 sequence is 12 residues long. V lost 3 bases to trimming and J lost 9 bases, with 12 bases between them. CDR1 is DFQATT and CDR2 is SNEGSKA in the germline V gene (reference sequence). This chain's CDR3 is CSASVTSGEQFF. CDR3 nucleotide sequence: TGCAGTGCTAGTGTGACCAGCGGTGAGCAGTTCTTC.

The chain employs TRBV5-1 and TRBJ2-5; 7 positions agree with TRBD2. Germline lookup yields CDR1 SGHRS and CDR2 YFSETQ. Unmatched junction bases numbered 7, after V lost 4 bases and J lost 4 bases. The CDR3 totals 14 residues. The CDR3 DNA reads as TGCGCCAGCAGCCCTGGGGGGAGGGTAGAGACCCAGTACTTC. This sequence encodes CASSPGGRVETQYF.

This clone has only one observation. V gene TRBV21-1 combines with J gene TRBJ1-2; the table calls TRBD1, which could not be checked here. TRBV21-1 is flagged as a pseudogene. There are 17 residues in the CDR3. CDR3 in amino acids: CASSKVRRAPYNYGYTF. The CDR3 DNA is TGTGCCAGCAGCAAAGTCCGCAGGGCCCCATATAACTATGGCTACACCTTC.

The chain couples TRBV19 to TRBJ1-1; D is uncertain. V was cut by 5 bases and J by 4 bases, with 17 bases left in between. CDR1 LNHDA and CDR2 SQIVND come from the germline V gene (reference sequence). The CDR3 extends over 15 amino acids. The CDR3 protein is CASSVTGEMGTEAFF. CDR3 bases: TGTGCCAGTAGTGTCACCGGGGAGATGGGCACTGAAGCTTTCTTT.

V gene TRBV7-3 combines with J gene TRBJ2-7; 7 bases match TRBD1. Germline CDR1 SGHTA, CDR2 FQGTGA. V shed 6 bases and J 6 bases; nucleotides not matched to a gene: 5. The CDR3 has 12 residues. The CDR3 region has the DNA TGTGCCAGCAGTTCCGGGACAGCCGAGCAGTACTTC. Its translation is CASSSGTAEQYF.

J is TRBJ1-2 and V is TRBV28, with 9 positions matching TRBD1. There are 15 residues in the CDR3. The germline gives CDR1 MDHEN, CDR2 SYDVKM. The ends lost 5 bases at V and 4 bases at J; junction bases unmatched: 8. The CDR3, as DNA: TGTGCCAGCAGTATCCGGGACAGGGTAATCTATGGCTACACCTTC. Residues: CASSIRDRVIYGYTF.

The V call is TRBV27, the J call TRBJ1-6; 8 nucleotides line up with TRBD1. Germline CDR1 MNHEY, CDR2 SMNVEV (reference sequence). V gave up 4 bases and J gave up 17 bases; unmatched junction bases: 10. The CDR3 consists of 13 residues. This chain's CDR3 is CASSSLTGGRVHF. CDR3 coding DNA: TGTGCCAGCAGTTCCCTAACAGGGGGTCGAGTCCACTTT.

This clone has more than one count but fewer than ten. The chain couples TRBV6-1 to TRBJ1-2; D is undetermined. Germline loops: CDR1 MNHNS, CDR2 SASEGT. The V and J ends lost 1 base and 3 bases respectively, with 9 bases between them. The CDR3 is 14 residues long. The CDR3 region is CASSEGSQYYGYTF. The CDR3 bases are TGTGCCAGCAGTGAAGGGTCACAGTACTATGGCTACACCTTC.

The CDR3 sequence is CASSWTGLLETQYF. As DNA, the CDR3 is TGCGCCAGCAGCTGGACAGGATTATTAGAGACCCAGTACTTC. The J gene is TRBJ2-5, the V gene TRBV5-1; the match to TRBD1 covers 7 bases. The length of the CDR3 is 14 residues. Per germline, CDR1 SGHRS and CDR2 YFSETQ. The ends lost 3 bases at V and 4 bases at J; junction bases unmatched: 6.

The chain combines TRBV9 with TRBJ1-1; 7 nucleotides line up with TRBD1. Per germline, CDR1 SGDLS and CDR2 YYNGEE. Trimming took 4 bases from V and 0 from J; bases not matched to a gene: 0. The length of the CDR3 is 13 residues. DNA for the CDR3: TGTGCCAGCAGCACAGGGGTGAACACTGAAGCTTTCTTT. Encoded protein: CASSTGVNTEAFF.

The chain employs TRBV10-1 and TRBJ1-5; 8 nucleotides line up with TRBD1. The V segment lost 7 bases and the J segment 0 bases; nucleotides outside the gene matches: 26. The CDR3 contains 22 residues. Per the germline V gene, CDR1 is WNHNN and CDR2 is SYGVQD (reference sequence). CDR3 DNA: TGCGCCAGCAACCAGAAGAAATCAGGGGGCATGGAAAGGAGATATAGCAATCAGCCCCAGCATTTT. Protein sequence: CASNQKKSGGMERRYSNQPQHF.

V and J are TRBV28 and TRBJ2-2; 10 bases align to TRBD2. The CDR3 has 18 residues. Unmatched junction bases numbered 17, after V lost 8 bases and J lost 5 bases. Germline-derived CDR1 and CDR2 are MDHEN and SYDVKM. CDR3 region: CASPPRGLAGDETGELFF. The DNA for the CDR3 is TGTGCCAGCCCCCCCCGCGGGCTAGCGGGAGATGAGACCGGGGAGCTGTTTTTT.

V usage is TRBV11-2 and J usage is TRBJ1-3; tentatively, D is TRBD1 (6 bases). Germline V lookup: CDR1 SGHAT, CDR2 FQNNGV. Trimming pared 3 bases from V and 4 bases from J, leaving 10 bases between. The CDR3 length is 14 residues. In DNA, the CDR3 is TGTGCCAGCAGCTTTGGGGGCAGAGGAAACACCATATATTTT. It yields the protein CASSFGGRGNTIYF. Variable domain in full (rest from reference TRBV11-2 and TRBJ1-3): EAGVAQSPRYKIIEKRQSVAFWCNPISGHATLYWYQQILGQGPKLLIQFQNNGVVDDSQLPKDRFSAERLKGVDSTLKIQPAKLEDSAVYLCASSFGGRGNTIYFGEGSWLTVV.

The chain couples TRBV7-9 to TRBJ2-5; the match to TRBD1 covers 12 bases. The CDR3 loop spans 17 amino acids. After removal of 4 bases from V and 2 bases from J, the junction contained 8 bases not matched to a gene. The germline CDR1 and CDR2 sequences are SEHNR and FQNEAQ (reference sequence). The CDR3 region is CASSSPGQGARQETQYF. The CDR3 DNA reads TGTGCCAGCAGCTCTCCGGGACAGGGGGCGCGTCAAGAGACCCAGTACTTC.

V usage is TRBV13 and J usage is TRBJ2-7; the D is unclear. V lost 0 bases to trimming and J lost 6 bases, with 9 bases between them. The CDR3 length is 13 residues. Germline V gives CDR1 PRHDT, CDR2 FYEKMQ (reference sequence). Written as DNA, the CDR3 is TGTGCCAGCAGCTTAGGAACTGGCGGCGAGCAGTACTTC. It is translated as CASSLGTGGEQYF.

V usage is TRBV28 and J usage is TRBJ2-7; the D is unclear. Germline assignment: CDR1 MDHEN and CDR2 SYDVKM. The CDR3 is 12 residues long. V was cut by 6 bases and J by 6 bases, with 12 bases left in between. The CDR3 DNA follows: TGTGCCAGCAGCCTGAGCGTTGGCGAGCAGTACTTC. It encodes CASSLSVGEQYF.

The chain is built from TRBV7-2 and TRBJ2-3; the match to TRBD2 covers 15 bases. V dropped 4 bases and J dropped 6; count of bases not matched to a gene: 5. The CDR3 has 16 amino acids. Germline-derived CDR1 and CDR2 are SGHTA and FQGNSA. The CDR3 nucleotides are TGTGCCAGCAGCTCCCGGACTAGCGGGGGGGCGGATACGCAGTATTTT. As protein: CASSSRTSGGADTQYF.